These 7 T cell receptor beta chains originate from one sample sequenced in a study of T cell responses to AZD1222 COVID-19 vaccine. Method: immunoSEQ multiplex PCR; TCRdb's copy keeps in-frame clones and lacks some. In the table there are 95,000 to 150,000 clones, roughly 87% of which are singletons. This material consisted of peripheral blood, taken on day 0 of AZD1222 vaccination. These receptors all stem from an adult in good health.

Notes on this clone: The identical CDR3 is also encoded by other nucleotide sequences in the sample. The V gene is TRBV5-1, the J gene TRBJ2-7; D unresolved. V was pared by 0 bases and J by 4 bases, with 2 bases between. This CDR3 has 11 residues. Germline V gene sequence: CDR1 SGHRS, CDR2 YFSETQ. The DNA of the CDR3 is TGCGCCAGCAGCTTGGGGTACGAGCAGTACTTC. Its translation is CASSLGYEQYF.

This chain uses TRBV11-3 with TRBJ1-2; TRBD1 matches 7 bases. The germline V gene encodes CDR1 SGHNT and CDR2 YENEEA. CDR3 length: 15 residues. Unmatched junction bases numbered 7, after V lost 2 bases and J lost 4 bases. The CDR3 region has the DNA TGTGCCAGCAGCTTACGTCAGGGGGTCGCCTATGGCTACACCTTC. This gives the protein CASSLRQGVAYGYTF.

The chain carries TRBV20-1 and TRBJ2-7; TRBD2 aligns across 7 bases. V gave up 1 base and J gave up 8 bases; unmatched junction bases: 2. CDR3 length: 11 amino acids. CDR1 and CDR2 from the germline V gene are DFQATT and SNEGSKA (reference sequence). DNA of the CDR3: TGCAGTGCTAGAGGGGGGGGTAAGCAGTACTTC. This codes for CSARGGGKQYF.

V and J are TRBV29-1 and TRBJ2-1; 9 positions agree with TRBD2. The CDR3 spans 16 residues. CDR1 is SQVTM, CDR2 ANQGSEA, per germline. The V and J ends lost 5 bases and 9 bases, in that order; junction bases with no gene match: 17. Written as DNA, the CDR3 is TGCAGCGTTTCTGAGGGACTAGCAAAGCGGAGGGTTGAGCAGTTCTTC. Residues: CSVSEGLAKRRVEQFF.

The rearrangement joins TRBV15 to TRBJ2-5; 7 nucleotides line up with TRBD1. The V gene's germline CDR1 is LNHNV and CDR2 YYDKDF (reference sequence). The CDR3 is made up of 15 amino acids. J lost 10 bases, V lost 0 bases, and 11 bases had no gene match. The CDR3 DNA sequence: TGTGCCACCAGCAGAGATAAGGCAGCCCAGGGGGACCAGTACTTC. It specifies CATSRDKAAQGDQYF.

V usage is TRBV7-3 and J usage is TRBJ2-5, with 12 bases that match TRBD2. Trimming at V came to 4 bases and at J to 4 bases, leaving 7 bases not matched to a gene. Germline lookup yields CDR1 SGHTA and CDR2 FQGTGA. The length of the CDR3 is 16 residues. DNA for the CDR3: TGTGCCAGCAGCTCAGGGGGACTAGCGGGCCGAGAGACCCAGTACTTC. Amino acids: CASSSGGLAGRETQYF.

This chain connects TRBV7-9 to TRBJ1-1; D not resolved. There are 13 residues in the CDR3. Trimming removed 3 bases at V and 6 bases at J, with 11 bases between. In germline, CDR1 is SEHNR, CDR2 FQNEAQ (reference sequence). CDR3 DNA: TGTGCCAGCAGCTTTCTAGGCTCCGCTGAAGCTTTCTTT. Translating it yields CASSFLGSAEAFF. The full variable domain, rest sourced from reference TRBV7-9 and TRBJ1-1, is DTGVSQNPRHKITKRGQNVTFRCDPISEHNRLYWYRQTLGQGPEFLTYFQNEAQLEKSRLLSDRFSAERPKGSFSTLEIQRTEQGDSAMYLCASSFLGSAEAFFGQGTRLTVV.